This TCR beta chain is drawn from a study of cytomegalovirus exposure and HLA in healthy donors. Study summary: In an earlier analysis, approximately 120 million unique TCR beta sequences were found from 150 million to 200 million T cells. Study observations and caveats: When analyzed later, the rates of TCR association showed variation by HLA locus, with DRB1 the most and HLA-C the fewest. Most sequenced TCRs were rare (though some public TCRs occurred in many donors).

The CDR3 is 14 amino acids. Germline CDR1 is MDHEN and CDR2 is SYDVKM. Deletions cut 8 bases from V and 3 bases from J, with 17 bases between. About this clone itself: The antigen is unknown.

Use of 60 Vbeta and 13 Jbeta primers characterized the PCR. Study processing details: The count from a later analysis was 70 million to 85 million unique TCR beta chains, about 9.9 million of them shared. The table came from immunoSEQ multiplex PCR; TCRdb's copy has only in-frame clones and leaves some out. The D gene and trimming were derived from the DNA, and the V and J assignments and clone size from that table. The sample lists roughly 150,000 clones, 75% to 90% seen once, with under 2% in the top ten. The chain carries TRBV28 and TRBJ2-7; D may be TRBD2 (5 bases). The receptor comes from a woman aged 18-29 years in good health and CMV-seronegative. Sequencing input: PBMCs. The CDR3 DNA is TGTGCCAGCCAAGAACCGAATCGGGGCTACGAGCAGTACTTC. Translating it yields CASQEPNRGYEQYF. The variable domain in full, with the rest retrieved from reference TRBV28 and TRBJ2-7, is DVKVTQSSRYLVKRTGEKVFLECVQDMDHENMFWYRQDPGLGLRLIYFSYDVKMKEKGDIPEGYSVSREKKERFSLILESASTNQTSMYLCASQEPNRGYEQYFGPGTRLTVT.